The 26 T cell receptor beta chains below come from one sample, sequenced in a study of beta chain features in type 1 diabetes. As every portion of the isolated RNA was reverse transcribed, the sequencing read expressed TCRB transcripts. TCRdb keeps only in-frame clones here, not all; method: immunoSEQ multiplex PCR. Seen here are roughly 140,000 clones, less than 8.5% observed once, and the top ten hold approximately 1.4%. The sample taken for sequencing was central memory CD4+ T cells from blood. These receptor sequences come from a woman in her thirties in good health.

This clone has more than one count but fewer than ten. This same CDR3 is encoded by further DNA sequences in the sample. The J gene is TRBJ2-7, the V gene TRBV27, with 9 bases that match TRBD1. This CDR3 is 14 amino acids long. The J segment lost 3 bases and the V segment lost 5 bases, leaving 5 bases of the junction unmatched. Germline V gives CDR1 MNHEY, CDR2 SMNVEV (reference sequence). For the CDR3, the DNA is TGTGCCAGCAGTGGGACAGGGATGGGCTACGAGCAGTACTTC. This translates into CASSGTGMGYEQYF.

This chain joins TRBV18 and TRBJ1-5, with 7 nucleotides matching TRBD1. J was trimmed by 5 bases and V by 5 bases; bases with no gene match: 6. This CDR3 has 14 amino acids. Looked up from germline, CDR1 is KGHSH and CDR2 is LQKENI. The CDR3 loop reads CASSTTGADQPQHF. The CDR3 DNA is TGTGCCAGCTCAACTACAGGGGCGGATCAGCCCCAGCATTTT.

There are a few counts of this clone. CDR3 nucleotide sequence: TGTGCCATCAGTTTAGAACTAGCGGGAGGTGGAGATACGCAGTATTTT. As protein: CAISLELAGGGDTQYF. This chain uses TRBV10-3 with TRBJ2-3, with TRBD2 matching 12 bases. V lost 5 bases and J lost 5; bases outside the gene matches: 8. The germline V gene encodes CDR1 ENHRY and CDR2 SYGVKD. The CDR3 consists of 16 residues.

This CDR3 is CASSIEAGGRADTQYF. CDR3 nucleotide sequence: TGTGCCAGTAGTATAGAAGCGGGAGGCAGGGCAGATACGCAGTATTTT. The chain employs TRBV19 and TRBJ2-3; 9 positions agree with TRBD2. The CDR3 contains 16 residues. The germline gives CDR1 LNHDA, CDR2 SQIVND (reference sequence). The V segment lost 0 bases and the J segment 4 bases; nucleotides outside the gene matches: 5.

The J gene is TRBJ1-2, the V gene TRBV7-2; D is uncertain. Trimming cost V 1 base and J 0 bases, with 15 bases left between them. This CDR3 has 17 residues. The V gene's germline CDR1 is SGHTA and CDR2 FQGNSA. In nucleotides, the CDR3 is TGTGCCAGCAGCTTAGGCAGCATCGGCCTAGCTAACTATGGCTACACCTTC. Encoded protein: CASSLGSIGLANYGYTF.

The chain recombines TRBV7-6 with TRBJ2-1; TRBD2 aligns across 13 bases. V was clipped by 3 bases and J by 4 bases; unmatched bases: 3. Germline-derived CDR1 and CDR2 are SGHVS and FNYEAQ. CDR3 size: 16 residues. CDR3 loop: CASSLGTSGNYNEQFF. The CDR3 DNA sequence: TGTGCCAGCAGCTTGGGGACTAGCGGGAATTACAATGAGCAGTTCTTC.

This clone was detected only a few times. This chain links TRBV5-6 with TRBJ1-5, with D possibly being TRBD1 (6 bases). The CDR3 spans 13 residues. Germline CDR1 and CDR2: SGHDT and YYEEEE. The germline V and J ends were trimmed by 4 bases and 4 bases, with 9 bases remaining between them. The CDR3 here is CASSERGNQPQHF. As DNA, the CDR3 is TGTGCCAGCAGCGAGAGGGGGAATCAGCCCCAGCATTTT.

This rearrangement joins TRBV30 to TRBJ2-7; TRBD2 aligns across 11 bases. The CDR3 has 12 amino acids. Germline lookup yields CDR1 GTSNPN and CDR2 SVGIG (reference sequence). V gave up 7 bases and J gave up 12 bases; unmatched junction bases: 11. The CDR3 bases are TGTGCCTTTACTAGCGGGAGTCATTTTTGGTACTTC. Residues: CAFTSGSHFWYF. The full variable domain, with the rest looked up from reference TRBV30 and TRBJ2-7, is SQTIHQWPATLVQPVGSPLSLECTVEGTSNPNLYWYRQAAGRGLQLLFYSVGIGQISSEVPQNLSASRPQDRQFILSSKKLLLSDSGFYLCAFTSGSHFWYFGPGTRLTVT.

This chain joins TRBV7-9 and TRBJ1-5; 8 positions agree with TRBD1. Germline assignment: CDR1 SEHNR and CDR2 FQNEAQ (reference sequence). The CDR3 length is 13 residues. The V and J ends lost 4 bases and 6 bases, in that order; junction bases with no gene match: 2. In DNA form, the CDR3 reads TGTGCCAGCAGCTCGACAGGGGCTCAGCCCCAGCATTTT. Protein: CASSSTGAQPQHF.

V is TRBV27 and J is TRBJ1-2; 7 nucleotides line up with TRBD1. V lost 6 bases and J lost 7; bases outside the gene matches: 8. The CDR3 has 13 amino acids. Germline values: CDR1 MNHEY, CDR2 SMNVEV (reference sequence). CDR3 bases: TGTGCCAGCAGCCAGGGACAGACGGGTGGCTACACCTTC. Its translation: CASSQGQTGGYTF.

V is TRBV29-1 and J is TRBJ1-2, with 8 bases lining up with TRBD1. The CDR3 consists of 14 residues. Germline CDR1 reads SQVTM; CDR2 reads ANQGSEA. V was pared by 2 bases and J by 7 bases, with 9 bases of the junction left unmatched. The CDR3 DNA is TGCAGCGTTGAACGCGACAGGGGTCTGGGTGGCTACACCTTC. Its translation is CSVERDRGLGGYTF.

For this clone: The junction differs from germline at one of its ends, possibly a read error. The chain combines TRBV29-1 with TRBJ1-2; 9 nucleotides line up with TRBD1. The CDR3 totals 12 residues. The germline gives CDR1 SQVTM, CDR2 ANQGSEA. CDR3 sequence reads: CSAGSRDRAQPF. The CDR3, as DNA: TGCAGCGCCGGGTCCCGGGACAGGGCCCAACCATTC.

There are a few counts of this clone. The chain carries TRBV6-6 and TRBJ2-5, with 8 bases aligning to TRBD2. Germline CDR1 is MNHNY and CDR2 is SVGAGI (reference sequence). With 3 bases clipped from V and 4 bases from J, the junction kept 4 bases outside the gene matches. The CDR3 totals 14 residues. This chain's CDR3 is CASSYPGGGETQYF. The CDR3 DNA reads TGTGCCAGCAGTTATCCGGGAGGGGGAGAGACCCAGTACTTC.

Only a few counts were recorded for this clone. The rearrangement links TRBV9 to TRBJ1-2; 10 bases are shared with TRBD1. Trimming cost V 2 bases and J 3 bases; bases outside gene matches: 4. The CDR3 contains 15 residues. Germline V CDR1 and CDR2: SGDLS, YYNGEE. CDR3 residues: CASSVRGTGDYGYTF. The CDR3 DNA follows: TGTGCCAGCAGCGTCAGAGGGACAGGGGACTATGGCTACACCTTC.

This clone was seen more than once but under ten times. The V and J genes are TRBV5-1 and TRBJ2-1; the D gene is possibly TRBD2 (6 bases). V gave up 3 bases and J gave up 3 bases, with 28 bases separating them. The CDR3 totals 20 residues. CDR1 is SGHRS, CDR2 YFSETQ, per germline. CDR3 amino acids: CASSWPPYKDGLGSYNEQFF. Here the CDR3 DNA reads TGCGCCAGCAGCTGGCCCCCTTACAAGGACGGTCTCGGGAGCTACAATGAGCAGTTCTTC.

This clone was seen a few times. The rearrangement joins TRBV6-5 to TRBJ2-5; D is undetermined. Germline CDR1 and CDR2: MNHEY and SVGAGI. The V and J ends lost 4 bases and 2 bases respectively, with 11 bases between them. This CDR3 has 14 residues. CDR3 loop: CASSLSHFQETQYF. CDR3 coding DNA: TGTGCCAGCAGTTTGAGTCACTTTCAAGAGACCCAGTACTTC.

This chain's CDR3 is CASSPDRLNTGELFF. The CDR3 DNA reads as TGTGCCAGCAGCCCGGACAGGCTCAACACCGGGGAGCTGTTTTTT. This chain uses TRBV4-2 with TRBJ2-2, with 7 positions matching TRBD1. The CDR3 totals 15 residues. V was pared by 4 bases and J by 2 bases, with 4 bases of the junction left unmatched. CDR1 and CDR2 (germline): LGHNA, YNFKEQ.

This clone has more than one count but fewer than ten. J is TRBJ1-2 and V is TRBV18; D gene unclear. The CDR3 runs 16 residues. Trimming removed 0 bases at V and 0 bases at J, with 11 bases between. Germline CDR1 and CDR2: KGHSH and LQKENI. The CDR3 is CASSPPGRLANYGYTF. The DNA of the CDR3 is TGTGCCAGCTCACCACCCGGACGACTAGCTAACTATGGCTACACCTTC.

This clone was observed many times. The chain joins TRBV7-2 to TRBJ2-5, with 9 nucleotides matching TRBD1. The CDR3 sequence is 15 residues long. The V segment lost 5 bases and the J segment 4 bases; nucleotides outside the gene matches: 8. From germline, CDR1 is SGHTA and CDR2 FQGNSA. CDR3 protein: CASSPGTGIRETQYF. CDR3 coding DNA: TGTGCCAGCAGCCCCGGGACAGGGATTAGAGAGACCCAGTACTTC. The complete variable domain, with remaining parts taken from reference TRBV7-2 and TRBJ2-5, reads GAGVSQSPSNKVTEKGKDVELRCDPISGHTALYWYRQSLGQGLEFLIYFQGNSAPDKSGLPSDRFSAERTGGSVSTLTIQRTQQEDSAVYLCASSPGTGIRETQYFGPGTRLLVL.

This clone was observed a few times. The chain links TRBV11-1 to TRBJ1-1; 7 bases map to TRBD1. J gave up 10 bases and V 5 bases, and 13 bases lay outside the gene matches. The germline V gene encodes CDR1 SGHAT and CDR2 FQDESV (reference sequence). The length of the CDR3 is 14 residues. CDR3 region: CASSPHRGEGGAFF. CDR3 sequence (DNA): TGTGCCAGCAGCCCTCACAGGGGTGAAGGAGGAGCTTTCTTT.

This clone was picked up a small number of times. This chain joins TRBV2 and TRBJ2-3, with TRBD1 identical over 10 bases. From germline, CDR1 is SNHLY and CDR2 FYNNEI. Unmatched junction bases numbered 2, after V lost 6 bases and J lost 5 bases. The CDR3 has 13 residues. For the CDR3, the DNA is TGTGCCAGCAGGACAGGGGGCGTAGATACGCAGTATTTT. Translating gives CASRTGGVDTQYF.

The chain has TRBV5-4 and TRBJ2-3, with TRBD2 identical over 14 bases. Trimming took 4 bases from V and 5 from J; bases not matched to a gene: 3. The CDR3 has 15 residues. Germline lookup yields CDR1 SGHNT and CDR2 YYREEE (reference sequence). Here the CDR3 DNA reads TGTGCCAGCAGCAATGGACTAGCGGGAGGAGATACGCAGTATTTT. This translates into CASSNGLAGGDTQYF.

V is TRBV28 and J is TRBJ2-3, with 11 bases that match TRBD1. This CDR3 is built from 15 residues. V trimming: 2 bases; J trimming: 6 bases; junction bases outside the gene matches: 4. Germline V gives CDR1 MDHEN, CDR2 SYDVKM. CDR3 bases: TGTGCCAGCAGTTTAGTCGGGACAGGGGGGGATACGCAGTATTTT. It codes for CASSLVGTGGDTQYF.

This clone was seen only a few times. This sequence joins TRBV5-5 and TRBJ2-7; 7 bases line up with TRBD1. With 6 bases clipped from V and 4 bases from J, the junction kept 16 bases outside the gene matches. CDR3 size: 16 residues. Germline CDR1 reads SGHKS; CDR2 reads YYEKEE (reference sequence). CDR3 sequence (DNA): TGTGCCAGCACCCCTACAAACTCAGGGGGTATGTACGAGCAGTACTTC. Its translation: CASTPTNSGGMYEQYF.

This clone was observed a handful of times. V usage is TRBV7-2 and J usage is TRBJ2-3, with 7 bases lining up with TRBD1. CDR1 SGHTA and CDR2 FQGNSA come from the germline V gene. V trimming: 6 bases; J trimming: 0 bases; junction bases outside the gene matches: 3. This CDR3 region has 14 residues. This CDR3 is CASRKGASTDTQYF. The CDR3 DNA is TGTGCCAGCAGGAAGGGGGCGAGCACAGATACGCAGTATTTT.

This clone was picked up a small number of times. The CDR3 bases are TGTGCCAGCAGCAGAGAAGGGACAGGGGGCCTTGGCTACACCTTC. Translation gives CASSREGTGGLGYTF. This chain uses TRBV7-3 with TRBJ1-2; 12 nucleotides agree with TRBD1. The CDR3 consists of 15 residues. Germline loops: CDR1 SGHTA, CDR2 FQGTGA. The V and J ends lost 5 bases and 7 bases, in that order; junction bases with no gene match: 8. Based on the CDR3 plus reference TRBV7-3 and TRBJ1-2, the full variable domain is GAGVSQTPSNKVTEKGKYVELRCDPISGHTALYWYRQSLGQGPEFLIYFQGTGAADDSGLPNDRFFAVRPEGSVSTLKIQRTERGDSAVYLCASSREGTGGLGYTFGSGTRLTVV.